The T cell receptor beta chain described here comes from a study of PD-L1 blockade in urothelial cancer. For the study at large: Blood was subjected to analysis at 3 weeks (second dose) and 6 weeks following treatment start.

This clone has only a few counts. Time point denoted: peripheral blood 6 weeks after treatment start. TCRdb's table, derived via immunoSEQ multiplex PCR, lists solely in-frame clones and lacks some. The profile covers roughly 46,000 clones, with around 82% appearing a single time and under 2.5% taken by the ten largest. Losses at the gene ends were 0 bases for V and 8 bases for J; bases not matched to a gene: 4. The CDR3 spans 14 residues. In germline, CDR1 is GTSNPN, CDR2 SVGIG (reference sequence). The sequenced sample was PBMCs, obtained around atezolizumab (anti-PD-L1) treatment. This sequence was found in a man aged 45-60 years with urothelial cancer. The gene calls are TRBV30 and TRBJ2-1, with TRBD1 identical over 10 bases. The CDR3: CAWSVGGTGDEQFF. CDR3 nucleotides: TGTGCCTGGAGTGTAGGCGGGACAGGGGATGAGCAGTTCTTC.